This T cell receptor (beta chain) was identified in a study of T cell responses to AZD1222 COVID-19 vaccine. The assay was immunoSEQ multiplex PCR, and TCRdb's table has in-frame clones only and misses some. The sample yields under 150,000 clones, 92% seen once. Study-level findings and limits: Spike-specific TCR breadth rose after two AZD1222 doses, and depth rose as well.

The analysis combined second doses at about 4 or about 12 weeks. In the case of this clone: Antigen: not known.

Losses at the gene ends were 4 bases for V and 7 bases for J; bases not matched to a gene: 9. The germline CDR1 and CDR2 sequences are KGHDR and SFDVKD. The CDR3 runs to 15 residues. Here the sequenced sample was peripheral blood, taken 28 days after the second AZD1222 dose. V gene TRBV24-1 combines with J gene TRBJ1-5; 7 bases match TRBD1. This TCR was sampled from an adult who received the AZD1222 COVID-19 vaccine. CDR3 DNA sequence: TGTGCCACCAGTGAGCCTACAGGGGATGGGCAGCCCCAGCATTTT. Its protein product is CATSEPTGDGQPQHF.